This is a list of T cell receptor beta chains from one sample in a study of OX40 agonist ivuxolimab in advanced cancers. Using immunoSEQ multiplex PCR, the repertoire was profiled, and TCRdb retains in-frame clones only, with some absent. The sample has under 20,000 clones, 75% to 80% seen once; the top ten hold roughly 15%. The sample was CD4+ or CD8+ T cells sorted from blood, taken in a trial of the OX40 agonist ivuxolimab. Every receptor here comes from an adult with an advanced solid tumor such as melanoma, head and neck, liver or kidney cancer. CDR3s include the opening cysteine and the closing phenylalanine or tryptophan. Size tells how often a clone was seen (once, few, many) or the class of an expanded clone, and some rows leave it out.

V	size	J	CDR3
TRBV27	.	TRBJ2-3	CASSLVGIGTDTQYF
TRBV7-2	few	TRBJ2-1	CASSPGGVNEQFF
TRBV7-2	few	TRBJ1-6	CASSLTVNSPLHF
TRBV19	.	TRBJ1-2	CASSMTIRTGNNYGYTF
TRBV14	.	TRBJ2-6	CASSPGTYSGANVLTF
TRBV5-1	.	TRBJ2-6	CASSRWSSGANVLTF
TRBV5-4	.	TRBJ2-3	CASSPTIGLAGAVDTQYF
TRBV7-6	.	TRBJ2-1	CASSLGSNEQFF
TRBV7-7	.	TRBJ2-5	CASSQQGGETQYF
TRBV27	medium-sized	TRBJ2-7	CASSGLNFDEQYF
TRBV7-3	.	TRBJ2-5	CASSLGRGLQETQYF
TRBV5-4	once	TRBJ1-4	CASSLVGDTATNEKLFF
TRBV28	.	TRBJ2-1	CASHQKAGTYNEQFF
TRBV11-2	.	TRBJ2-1	CASSLTSGSWKQFF
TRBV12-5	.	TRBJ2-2	CASGTGRGLAYTGELFF
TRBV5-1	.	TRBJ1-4	CASSLKAEGTNEKLFF
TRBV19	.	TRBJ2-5	CASAQAETQYF
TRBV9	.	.	CASSPSSGGLNEQYF
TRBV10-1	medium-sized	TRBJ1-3	CASSELWGSGNTIYF
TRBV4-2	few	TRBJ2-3	CASSQPGTGADTQYF
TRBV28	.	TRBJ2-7	CASSLDWAYEQYF
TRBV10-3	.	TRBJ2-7	CAISNKRGGVSVSYEQYF
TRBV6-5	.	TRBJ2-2	CASSYPRGQGTGELFF
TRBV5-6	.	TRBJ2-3	CASSPPGLARADTQYF
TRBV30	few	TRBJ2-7	CAWRRSGDSGEQYF
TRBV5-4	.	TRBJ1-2	CASSLDLMTGGYGYTF
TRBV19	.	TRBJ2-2	CASKRDTGELFF
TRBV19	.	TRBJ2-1	CATASGLGSYNEQFF
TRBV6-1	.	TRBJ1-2	CASSDRGSYTF
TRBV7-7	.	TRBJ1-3	CASSLEPGNTIYF
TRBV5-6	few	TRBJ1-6	CASSSTGGASSPLHF
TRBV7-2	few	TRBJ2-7	CASSQKFSGEGYEQYF
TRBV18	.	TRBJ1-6	CASSPLGDYNSPLHF
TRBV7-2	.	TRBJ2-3	CASTPSTDTQYF
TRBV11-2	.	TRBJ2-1	CASSPGLAGPPFF
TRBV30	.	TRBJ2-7	CAWSGQGYEQYF
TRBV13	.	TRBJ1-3	CASTRGTSGNTIYF
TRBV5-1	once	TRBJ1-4	CASSRTLNEKLFF
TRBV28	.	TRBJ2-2	CASSFERELTGELFF
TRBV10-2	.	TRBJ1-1	CASEQGAEAFF
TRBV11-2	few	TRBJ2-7	CASSFTSSYEQYF
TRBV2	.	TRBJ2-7	CASSEGLAREQYF
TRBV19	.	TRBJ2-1	CATGSWGRNEQFF
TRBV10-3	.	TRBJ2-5	CAISESFSSGETQYF
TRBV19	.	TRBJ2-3	CASSLRTATDTQYF
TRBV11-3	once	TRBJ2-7	CASSFDRSSSYEQYF
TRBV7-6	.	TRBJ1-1	CASSLDSPWGPTEAFF
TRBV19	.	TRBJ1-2	CASSPGQYYGYTF
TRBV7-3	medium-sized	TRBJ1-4	CASSLLRNEKLFF
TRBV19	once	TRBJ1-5	CASSPGRGRLQPQHF
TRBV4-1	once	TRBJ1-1	CASSRSQGAQGAFF
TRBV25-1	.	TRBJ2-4	CASSEVGGLRQNIQYF
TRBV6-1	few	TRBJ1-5	CASSEWGVVGQPQHF
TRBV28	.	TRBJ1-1	CASEEGALNTEAFF
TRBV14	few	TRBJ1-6	CASSLTGRPPLHF
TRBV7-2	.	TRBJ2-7	CASSSALAYEQYF
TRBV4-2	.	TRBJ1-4	CASSQGEGERAKLFF
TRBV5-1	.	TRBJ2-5	CASSLGAARGEGQYF
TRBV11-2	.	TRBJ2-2	CASSTHGLAGFTGELFF